Presented here are 9 T cell receptor beta chains from one specimen sequenced in a study of T cells in Graves' hyperthyroidism and ophthalmopathy. Authors of the study amplified TCR beta CDR3 regions from RNA transcripts. During a first-round RT-PCR of the TCR CDR3, the HTBI primer set was used. TCRdb re-derived calls from the multiplex PCR reads in MiXCR, one entry per CDR3 protein. The table includes some 600,000 distinct CDR3 sequences, approximately 15% detected once. Sequencing input: blood. Receptors were obtained from a woman aged 30 to 39 with Graves' hyperthyroidism that later progressed to Graves' ophthalmopathy.

This clonotype was seen a handful of times. The chain uses TRBV7-9 and TRBJ2-6, with TRBD1 identical over 10 bases. Germline loops: CDR1 SEHNR, CDR2 FQNEAQ (reference sequence). With V trimmed by 3 bases and J by 2 bases, 7 bases remained unmatched. This CDR3 comprises 18 residues. As DNA, the CDR3 is TGTGCCAGCAGCTTGCCGGGACAGGGGTATACTGGGGCCAACGTCCTGACTTTC. This gives the protein CASSLPGQGYTGANVLTF.

The chain carries TRBV7-2 and TRBJ1-5; D may be TRBD1 (5 bases). The germline V gene encodes CDR1 SGHTA and CDR2 FQGNSA. The V and J ends lost 5 bases and 3 bases respectively, with 11 bases between them. The CDR3 consists of 14 residues. The DNA of the CDR3 is TGTGCCAGCAGCCGGGGGGGGTACAATCAGCCCCAGCATTTT. Its translation: CASSRGGYNQPQHF.

This clonotype has more than one count but fewer than ten. This chain's CDR3 is CASSPGRTPYDEQFF. The CDR3 region has the DNA TGCGCCAGCAGCCCCGGGAGAACCCCTTACGATGAGCAGTTCTTC. This rearrangement joins TRBV5-1 to TRBJ2-1; D is possibly TRBD2 (6 bases). Trimming shortened V by 4 bases and J by 8 bases, and 19 bases separated the two germline ends. The V gene's germline CDR1 is SGHRS and CDR2 YFSETQ. CDR3 length equals 15 residues.

A few counts support this clonotype. The chain has TRBV6-1 and TRBJ1-2; the D is unclear. Trimming shortened V by 7 bases and J by 6 bases, and 15 bases separated the two germline ends. Germline CDR1 and CDR2: MNHNS and SASEGT. This CDR3 spans 13 amino acids. CDR3 bases: TGTGCCAGCACCAAATTCGGGTTGAATGGCTACACCTTC. Amino acid sequence: CASTKFGLNGYTF.

The chain couples TRBV24-1 to TRBJ2-1, with 9 nucleotides matching TRBD1. After removal of 4 bases from V and 9 bases from J, the junction contained 9 bases not matched to a gene. Germline values: CDR1 KGHDR, CDR2 SFDVKD. The CDR3 covers 15 residues. In DNA, the CDR3 is TGTGCCACCAGTGACCCGGGACAGGGTTGGAGTGAGCAGTTCTTC. This encodes CATSDPGQGWSEQFF.

This clonotype appeared many times. The chain has TRBV27 and TRBJ1-1; no reliable D call. CDR1 is MNHEY, CDR2 SMNVEV, per germline (reference sequence). There are 14 residues in the CDR3. V lost 3 bases to trimming and J lost 5 bases, with 13 bases between them. CDR3 loop: CASSFTGIGTEAFF. CDR3 nucleotide sequence: TGTGCCAGCAGTTTTACGGGAATAGGAACTGAAGCTTTCTTT.

This clonotype was detected only a few times. V and J are TRBV19 and TRBJ2-1; D may be TRBD2 (5 bases). The CDR3 is 14 residues long. V shed 6 bases and J shed 10 bases, with 19 bases lying between them. The V gene's germline CDR1 is LNHDA and CDR2 SQIVND (reference sequence). CDR3 nucleotides: TGTGCCAGTAGAACGGACGGTAAATCGGGAGAGCAGTTCTTC. This encodes CASRTDGKSGEQFF.

CDR3 in DNA: TGTGCCAGTAGTATGTGGGGCGCAACGTCCCCTATCACAACTGAAGCTTTCTTT. The encoded protein is CASSMWGATSPITTEAFF. This sequence joins TRBV19 and TRBJ1-1; D perhaps matches TRBD1 (5 bases). V dropped 3 bases and J dropped 5 bases, with 25 bases sitting between them. This CDR3 is 18 amino acids long. Germline lookup yields CDR1 LNHDA and CDR2 SQIVND (reference sequence). The full variable domain, rest sourced from reference TRBV19 and TRBJ1-1, is DGGITQSPKYLFRKEGQNVTLSCEQNLNHDAMYWYRQDPGQGLRLIYYSQIVNDFQKGDIAEGYSVSREKKESFPLTVTSAQKNPTAFYLCASSMWGATSPITTEAFFGQGTRLTVV.

The genes are TRBV5-1 and TRBJ2-7; D tentatively fits TRBD1 or TRBD2 (5 bases each). V lost 1 base to trimming and J lost 4 bases, with 21 bases between them. Germline CDR1 reads SGHRS; CDR2 reads YFSETQ. This CDR3 contains 17 residues. DNA for the CDR3: TGCGCCAGCAGCTTGACCCTTGCCGGGACCTTTGGGTACGAGCAGTACTTC. This sequence encodes CASSLTLAGTFGYEQYF.